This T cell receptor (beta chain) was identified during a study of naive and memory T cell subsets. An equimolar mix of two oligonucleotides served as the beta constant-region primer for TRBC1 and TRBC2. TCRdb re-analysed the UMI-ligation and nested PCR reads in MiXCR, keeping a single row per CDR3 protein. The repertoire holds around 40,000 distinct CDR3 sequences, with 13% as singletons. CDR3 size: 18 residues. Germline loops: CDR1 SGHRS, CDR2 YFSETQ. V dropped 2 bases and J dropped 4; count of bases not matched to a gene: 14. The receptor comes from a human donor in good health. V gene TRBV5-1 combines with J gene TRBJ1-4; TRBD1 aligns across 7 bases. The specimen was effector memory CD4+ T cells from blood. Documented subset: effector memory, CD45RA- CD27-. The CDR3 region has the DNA TGCGCCAGCAGCTTAGGAGGACTCAAAGGGACAGATAATGAAAAACTGTTTTTT. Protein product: CASSLGGLKGTDNEKLFF.